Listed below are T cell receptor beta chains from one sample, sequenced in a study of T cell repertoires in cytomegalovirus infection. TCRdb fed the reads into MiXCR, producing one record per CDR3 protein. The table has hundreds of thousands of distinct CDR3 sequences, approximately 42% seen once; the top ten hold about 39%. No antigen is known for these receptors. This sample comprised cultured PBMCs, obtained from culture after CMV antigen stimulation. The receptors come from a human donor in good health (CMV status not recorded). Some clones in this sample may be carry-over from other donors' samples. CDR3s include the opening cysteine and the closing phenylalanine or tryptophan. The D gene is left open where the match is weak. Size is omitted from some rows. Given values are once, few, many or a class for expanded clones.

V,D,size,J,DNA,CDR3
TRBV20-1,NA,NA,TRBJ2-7,TGCAGTGCTAATATTCCGGACACCACCTACGAGCAGTACTTC,CSANIPDTTYEQYF
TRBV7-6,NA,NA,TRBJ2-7,TGTGCCAGCAGCTTAGTAGGGGACACCTACGAGCAGTACTTC,CASSLVGDTYEQYF
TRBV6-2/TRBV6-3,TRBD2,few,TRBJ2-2,TGTGCCAGCAGCCCAGGGACTAGCGCCCACACCGGGGAGCTGTTTTTT,CASSPGTSAHTGELFF
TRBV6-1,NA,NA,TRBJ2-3,TGTGCCAGCAGTGCCAGGGAGATGAACACAGATACGCAGTATTTT,CASSAREMNTDTQYF
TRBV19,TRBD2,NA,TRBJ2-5,TGTGCCAGTAGTATAGCGGTTAGGGAGCGGGGGGATCGCCAAGAGACCCAGTACTTC,CASSIAVRERGDRQETQYF
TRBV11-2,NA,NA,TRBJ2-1,TGTGCCAGCAGCTTAGATAGCTCGCTTAAGCAGTTCTTC,CASSLDSSLKQFF
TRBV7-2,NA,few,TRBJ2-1,TGTGCCAGCAGCCCAAAAGCGACAGCAAATGAGCAGTTCTTC,CASSPKATANEQFF
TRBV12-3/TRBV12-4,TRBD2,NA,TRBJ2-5,TGTGCCAGCAGTTTGGGGCTGTACGGGGGGGAGACCCAGTACTTC,CASSLGLYGGETQYF
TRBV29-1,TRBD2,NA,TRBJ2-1,TGCAGCGCAGGGACTAGCGGTTTTGGTGAGCAGTTCTTC,CSAGTSGFGEQFF
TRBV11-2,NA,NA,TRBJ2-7,TGTGCCAGCAGCTTAGATCTGTGGGACTTGCCGACCCACGAGCAGTACTTC,CASSLDLWDLPTHEQYF
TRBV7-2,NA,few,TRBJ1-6,TGTGCCAGCAGCTTATTCGTAGGGGGCTATAATTCACCCCTCCACTTT,CASSLFVGGYNSPLHF
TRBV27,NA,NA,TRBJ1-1,TGTGCCAGCAGTAAAGCCCCTTTCCGGAGTATTAACACTGAAGCTTTCTTT,CASSKAPFRSINTEAFF
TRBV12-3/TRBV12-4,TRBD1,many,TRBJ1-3,TGTGCCAGCAGTCCTGCGACAGGGGGCGCAGGGAACACCATATATTTT,CASSPATGGAGNTIYF
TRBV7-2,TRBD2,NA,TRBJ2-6,TGTGCCAGCAGATCCACCGGGACTAGCGGGGGAGCGAGCTCTGGGGCCAACGTCCTGACTTTC,CASRSTGTSGGASSGANVLTF
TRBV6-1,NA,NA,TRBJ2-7,TGTGCCAGCAGAGAAGCCCTACAACAGGCCTACGAGCAGTACTTC,CASREALQQAYEQYF
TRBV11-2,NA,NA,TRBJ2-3,TGTGCCAGCAGCTTATCAAACCCTGGGGATACGCAGTATTTT,CASSLSNPGDTQYF
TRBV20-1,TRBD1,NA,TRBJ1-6,TGCAGTGCTAGAGAGGCCGGGACAGGGGTCTCACCCCTCCACTTT,CSAREAGTGVSPLHF
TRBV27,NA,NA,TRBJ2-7,TGTGCCAGCAGTTTAAAGGCCAGCTCCTACGAGCAGTACTTC,CASSLKASSYEQYF
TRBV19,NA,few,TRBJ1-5,TGTGCCAGTAGTATGGTGAGGGGAGCCACTCAGCCCCAGCATTTT,CASSMVRGATQPQHF
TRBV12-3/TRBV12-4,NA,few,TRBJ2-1,TGTGCCAGCAACCATAACGGGGTCTACAATGAGCAGTTCTTC,CASNHNGVYNEQFF
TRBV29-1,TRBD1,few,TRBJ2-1,TGCAGCGCCGTGGACAGGTATAATGAGCAGTTCTTC,CSAVDRYNEQFF
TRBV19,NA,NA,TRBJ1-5,TGTGCCAGTAGTACGAGATTAAAGACGGGGAGCAATCAGCCCCAGCATTTT,CASSTRLKTGSNQPQHF
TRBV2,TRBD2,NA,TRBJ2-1,TGTGCCAGCAGGACAGGACTAGCGGGGGGGTATGAGCAGTTCTTC,CASRTGLAGGYEQFF
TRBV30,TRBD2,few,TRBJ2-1,TGTGCCTGGAGTGTATCGGGAGGGCCTGCAATGGGGGAGTTCTTC,CAWSVSGGPAMGEFF
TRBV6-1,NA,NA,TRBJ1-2,TGTGCCAGCAGTGAAGGAAGGAACTCCTATGGCTACACCTTC,CASSEGRNSYGYTF
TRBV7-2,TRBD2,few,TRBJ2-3,TGTGCCAGCAGCAGCCCGGGACTAGCGGGAGATTTCGGTGTAACAAGGACCACAGATACGCAGTATTTT,CASSSPGLAGDFGVTRTTDTQYF
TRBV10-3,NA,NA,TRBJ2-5,TGTGCCATCAGTGGGGCCCAGGGTCAGGAGACCCAGTACTTC,CAISGAQGQETQYF
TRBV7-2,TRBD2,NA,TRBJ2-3,TGTGCCAGCAGCTTCGGACTAGCTTCGACAGATACGCAGTATTTT,CASSFGLASTDTQYF
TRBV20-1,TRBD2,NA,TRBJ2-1,TGCAGTATTTCCACTAGCGGGGGTCAGTTTGAGCAGTTCTTC,CSISTSGGQFEQFF
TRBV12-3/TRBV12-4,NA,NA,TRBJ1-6,TGTGCCAGCAGTTTGGGGGAAAGGGGAAGTTCACCCCTCCACTTT,CASSLGERGSSPLHF
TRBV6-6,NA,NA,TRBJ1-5,TGTGCCAGCAAGGCGTGGGACCGCAATCAGCCCCAGCATTTT,CASKAWDRNQPQHF
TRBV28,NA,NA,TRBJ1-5,TGTGCCAGCAGTCCCCTGAGAGGCGGCGAAGGTTGGCCCCAGCATTTT,CASSPLRGGEGWPQHF
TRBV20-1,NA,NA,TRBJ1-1,TGCAGTGCTAGAGATGGGCACCCGAACACTGAAGCTTTCTTT,CSARDGHPNTEAFF
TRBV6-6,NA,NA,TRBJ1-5,TGTGCCAGCAGTTACCGGGCCAGGGGCAATCAGCCCCAGCATTTT,CASSYRARGNQPQHF
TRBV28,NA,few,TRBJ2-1,TGTGCCAGCAGTTTTACCCCAAATGAGCAGTTCTTC,CASSFTPNEQFF
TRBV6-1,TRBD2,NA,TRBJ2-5,TGTGCCAGCAGCAGGGGACTAGAAGAGACCCAGTACTTC,CASSRGLEETQYF
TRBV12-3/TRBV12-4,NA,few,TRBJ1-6,TGTGCCAGCAGTTTGATACGCATAGGGTCACCCCTCCACTTT,CASSLIRIGSPLHF
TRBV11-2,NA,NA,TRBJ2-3,TGTGCCAGCAGCTCCATGGACTTCACTCCCACAGATACGCAGTATTTT,CASSSMDFTPTDTQYF
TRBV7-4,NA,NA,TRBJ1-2,TGTGCCAGCAGCTTAACGCTGCGGCCAGCCAGTAACTATGGCTACACCTTC,CASSLTLRPASNYGYTF
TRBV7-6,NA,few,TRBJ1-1,TGTGCCAGCAGCCAGGGACATCCGCTCACTGAAGCTTTCTTT,CASSQGHPLTEAFF
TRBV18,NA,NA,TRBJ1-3,TGTGCCAGCTCACCCAAAGGGACCAACTCTGGAAACACCATATATTTT,CASSPKGTNSGNTIYF
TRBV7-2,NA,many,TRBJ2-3,TGTGCCAGCAGCTTAGTCCTCTCCCTCACAGATACGCAGTATTTT,CASSLVLSLTDTQYF
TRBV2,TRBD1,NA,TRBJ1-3,TGTGCCAGCAGTGAAGACAGGGGGGAATTTTACTCTGGAAACACCATATATTTT,CASSEDRGEFYSGNTIYF
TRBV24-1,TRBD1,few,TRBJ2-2,TGTGCCACCGGAGGGACAGGGGCCTACACCGGGGAGCTGTTTTTT,CATGGTGAYTGELFF
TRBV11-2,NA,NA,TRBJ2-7,TGTGCCAGCAGTCCAACCCTAGGCTACGAGCAGTACTTC,CASSPTLGYEQYF
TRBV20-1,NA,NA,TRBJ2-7,TGCAGTGCTAGTACAGGGAAGTACGAGCAGTACTTC,CSASTGKYEQYF